The clone carrying this T cell receptor beta chain was seen only a few times. Antigen specificity is unknown. The sample comes from a study of CD8+CD57+ T cells in acquired aplastic anemia. Study context: Yields of DNA that came from sorted CD4+ and CD8+ cells averaged about 3 ug. Study-wide findings and caveats: The study identified more than 25 CD8+ CDR3 sequences shared by patients and controls.

Germline V gene lookup returns CDR1 MDHEN and CDR2 SYDVKM. Trimming cost V 6 bases and J 5 bases, with 16 bases left between them. The CDR3 runs 14 residues. The TCR beta profiling, which covered VDJ combination and CDR3 sequence, was carried out using genomic DNA as the template. In TCRdb, the reads were re-called with MiXCR into one record per CDR3 protein. The data show roughly 190,000 distinct CDR3 sequences, with 54% seen just once and 15% to 20% held by the top ten. The origin of this receptor is a human donor in good health, serving as a control. The rearrangement links TRBV28 to TRBJ1-2, with D perhaps TRBD1 (5 bases). The sequenced sample was sorted CD4+, CD8+, or CD8+CD57+ T cells (not recorded which) from PBMCs. CDR3 residues: CASRSLTVLYGYTF. The CDR3 DNA is TGTGCCAGCAGAAGCCTGACAGTCTTATATGGCTACACCTTC.